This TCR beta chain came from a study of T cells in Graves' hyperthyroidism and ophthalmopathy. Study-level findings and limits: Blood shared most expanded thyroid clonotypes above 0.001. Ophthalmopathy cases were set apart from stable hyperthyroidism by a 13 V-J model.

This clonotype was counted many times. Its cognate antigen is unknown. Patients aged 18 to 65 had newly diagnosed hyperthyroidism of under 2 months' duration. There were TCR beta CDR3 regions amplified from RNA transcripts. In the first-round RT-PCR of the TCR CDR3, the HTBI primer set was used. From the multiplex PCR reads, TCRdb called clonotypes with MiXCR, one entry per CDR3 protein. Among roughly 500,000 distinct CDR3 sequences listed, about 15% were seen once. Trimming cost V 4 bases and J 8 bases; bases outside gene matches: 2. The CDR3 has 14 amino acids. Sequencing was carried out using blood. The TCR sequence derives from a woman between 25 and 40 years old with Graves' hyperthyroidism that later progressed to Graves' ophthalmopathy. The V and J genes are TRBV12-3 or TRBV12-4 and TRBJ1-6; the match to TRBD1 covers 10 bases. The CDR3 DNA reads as TGTGCCAGCAGTTACGACAGGGGGCATTCACCCCTCCACTTT. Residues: CASSYDRGHSPLHF.